This T cell receptor (beta chain) was recorded in a study of blood T cell repertoires in COVID-19. Overall study: The samples span acute and convalescent COVID-19 from the United States, Italy and Spain. Nucleic acid was either cDNA or gDNA, and it came from T cells, B-cell-depleted T cells, or PBMCs.

Original processing notes: Amplification of reference gene primers provided the estimated nucleated cell counts. The assay was immunoSEQ multiplex PCR, and TCRdb's table has in-frame clones only and misses some. For V, J and clone size, that table is used; D and trimming come from the DNA. In the table there are about 200,000 clones, around 86% of which are singletons. The TCR comes from a man aged 45-65 years with acute or convalescent COVID-19. The sequenced sample consisted of peripheral blood.

The CDR3 nucleotides read TGTGCCAGCACGGTCAGGGAGAACACCGGGGAGCTGTTTTTT. Its protein product is CASTVRENTGELFF. The chain has TRBV2 and TRBJ2-2; D is perhaps TRBD1 (5 bases). Trimming removed 7 bases from V and 1 base from J, with 10 bases in between. The CDR3 is made up of 14 amino acids. Germline V lookup: CDR1 SNHLY, CDR2 FYNNEI. Using reference TRBV2 and TRBJ2-2 for the parts outside the CDR3, the full variable domain is EPEVTQTPSHQVTQMGQEVILRCVPISNHLYFYWYRQILGQKVEFLVSFYNNEISEKSEIFDDQFSVERPDGSNFTLKIRSTKLEDSAMYFCASTVRENTGELFFGEGSRLTVL.